This T cell receptor beta chain is drawn from a study of cytomegalovirus exposure and HLA in healthy donors (dated by TCRdb to the late 2010s). For the wider study: According to an earlier analysis of a few hundred of the donors, about 190 million T cells yielded over 90 million unique TCR beta sequences and about 300 Gb of sequence data. Approximately 310 gigabases of sequencing data and approximately 85 million unique TCR sequences were included in an early release covering around 600 HLA-typed donors. Of the 350 to 400 genotyped donors, approximately 82% fell in the genetic ancestry cluster associated with self-reported Caucasian donors. The study was designed to test whether signatures of past pathogen exposure could be identified by cataloging public T cell receptors. The study profiled the T cell repertoires of hundreds of subjects by immunosequencing and related them to cytomegalovirus serostatus. Along with the roughly 700-subject first cohort, a separate validation cohort of over a hundred different subjects was used. High-throughput TCR immunosequencing, statistical association of individual TCRs with disease status, and machine learning were combined to predict cytomegalovirus infection status. A later analysis re-examined previously published TCR beta repertoires from more than 650 donors and added high-resolution HLA genotyping to investigate patterns of TCR occurrence. Rather than using new phenotypic data, the later analysis identified candidate immune exposures from TCR beta sequences and from how often those sequences occurred across donors. To decide whether each TCR beta V gene segment behaved as functional or pseudogenic, an earlier analysis of 587 of the donors relied on high-throughput TCR beta sequencing. Donor age, sex, ethnicity and CMV serostatus were collected together with the repertoire data. Genome-wide SNP genotypes for about three fifths of the 666 donors were used in a later genetic analysis, which treated that subset as a discovery cohort. All discovery cohort repertoires had been generated using a single sequencing platform. Both class I and class II loci were covered by HLA typing, at four-digit resolution. The number of donors typed differed by locus, with roughly 620-640 for A, B, C, DRB1 and DQB1, around 500 for DQA1, over 600 for DPA1, and some 470 for DPB1. Because of strong linkage in the cohort, five DR-DQ haplotypes were treated as single units for association and clustering. On average, around 240,000 unique TCR beta nucleotide sequences were sequenced per donor among a few hundred genotyped donors of the cohort, with roughly 20% of those sequences being non-productive.

V lost 5 bases and J lost 4 bases, and the count of bases not matched to a germline gene is 4. Based on the germline V gene (reference sequence), the CDR1 and CDR2 sequences are MNHEY and SMNVEV. From the cysteine up to the phenylalanine, the CDR3 has a length of 15 residues. The read is trimmed to its CDR3 DNA, 45 bases read in frame from base 1. On this clone itself: Its antigen remains unidentified. Base qualities are not provided; no much larger clone lies one nucleotide away.

The cohort consisted of more than 650 healthy bone marrow donors. Cohort members were all nominally healthy when sampled, although unrecorded immune exposures were likely present. The donor tested CMV seronegative, placing the donor among the approximately 360 seronegative members of the cohort. Every donor gave a peripheral blood sample, and the peripheral blood mononuclear cells from that sample were used for TCR beta sequencing. The Qiagen DNeasy Blood Extraction Kit was used to extract genomic DNA from the blood cell samples. The library was prepared using the immunoSEQ multiplex PCR assay. For the multiplex PCR, a mixture combining 60 forward primers for TCR Vbeta segments and 13 reverse primers for TCR Jbeta segments was used. The CDR3 region of rearranged TCR beta genes was amplified from genomic DNA by a multiplex PCR assay. The amplified TCR beta libraries were sequenced on the Illumina HiSeq System as 87-base-pair reads. The study's own analysis went as follows. A later analysis tallied 80 million to 95 million unique TCR beta chains across the 666 repertoires, and about 10 million of those chains were shared by two or more donors. Raw reads were error-corrected and collapsed into unique sequences by a nearest-neighbor algorithm in which closely related sequences were merged to remove PCR and sequencing errors. Alignment of CDR3 sequences to IMGT reference sequences was used to assign V, D and J gene segments. For a sequence to be retained, a match of at least six nucleotides to both a V gene segment and a J gene segment was required. Rearrangements were classified as productive when the CDR3 lacked stop codons and remained in frame with V and J, and all other rearrangements were classified as non-productive. CDR3 was defined according to IMGT convention as the region running from the second conserved V-encoded cysteine to the conserved J-encoded phenylalanine. The earlier analysis of about 530 of the donors excluded any sequence lacking an unambiguous match to a single V gene segment. An earlier analysis of 500 to 700 of the donors classified V segments as functional when productive rearrangements were above 56.7% and as segregating when the standard deviation between donors was above 5%. A statistical classification framework was developed to diagnose cytomegalovirus status using the catalog of TCR beta chain sequences. In a later analysis, TCR nucleotide sequences were compared against IMGT/GENE-DB human TR gene sequences so that V and J genes could be assigned. The TCRdist pipeline was used in a later analysis to assign CDR3 sequences and most-parsimonious VDJ recombination scenarios. In a later analysis, each TCR beta chain was defined by its CDR3 amino acid sequence together with its V-gene family, and reads lacking a unique V-gene family were excluded. To address suspected cross-contamination and a sequencing artifact, a later analysis removed a few hundred highly shared, low-generation-probability nucleotide sequences. In a later analysis, a clonal expansion index for each public chain was calculated from normalized within-repertoire ranks of inferred template counts. In a later analysis, generation probabilities were computed using a VDJ recombination model fitted to out-of-frame rearrangements, and the results were checked against IGoR. A later analysis scored TCR-TCR, TCR-HLA and TCR-CMV co-occurrence with hypergeometric tests, applying a repertoire-size bias correction to TCR pairs. To estimate false discovery rates, a later analysis permuted the HLA or CMV assignments 20 times. A later analysis grouped co-occurring TCRs with DBSCAN, adding TCRdist sequence similarity when clustering within HLA-allele-positive subsets. For co-occurrence clustering, repertoires with fewer than 30,000 or more than 120,000 public chains were excluded, along with roughly five repertoires with anomalous nucleotide sharing. TCRdb mirrors the immuneACCESS table, restricted to in-frame sequences. Some clones are absent from its copies; in checked studies, under half trace to an unresolved V gene, and the reason for the others is unknown. The V and J calls and the clone size are those of that table, but D and trimming were determined from the DNA. Across this sample there are over 150,000 clones, with roughly 80% seen only once. The top ten clones comprise around 3.6% of the sample.

The paper as a whole reports these results and caveats: At a false discovery rate of 0.05, a later analysis linked fewer than 20,000 TCR beta sequences to specific HLA alleles. Most TCR sequences were observed very rarely across donors, whereas some public TCRs were present in many individuals. A later analysis found that most CMV-associated TCR beta chains appeared HLA-restricted, with HLA associations seemingly driven largely by CMV exposure. Because HLA typing was unavailable for some donors at each locus, only the typed subset was used in association tests. According to a later analysis, TCR association rates differed among HLA loci, with DRB1 alleles showing the most associated TCRs and HLA-C alleles showing the fewest. Several of the top co-occurrence clusters appeared to be linked to parvovirus B19, influenza, CMV and Epstein-Barr virus, according to a later analysis. In a later genetic analysis, a missense DCLRE1C variant was associated with V-gene and J-gene trimming of TCR beta chains, and the association was replicated in an independent cohort. Only TCR beta chains were sequenced in this cohort, and the absence of alpha or paired-chain data limited detectable features. Some IMGT-functional V segments, including TRBV6-2 and TRBV6-3, could not be distinguished by the 87-base-pair reads and were therefore excluded. Correlated functional status among segregating V segments might be attributable to linkage disequilibrium, but an unknown experimental factor could not be ruled out. Immune exposure information for the cohort was limited to CMV serostatus. A total of about 150 TCR beta chains were listed by the study as associated with cytomegalovirus. Roughly uniform sequencing depth across donors was assumed in presence/absence analyses, although this assumption may not hold. In a later analysis, HLA-associated TCR beta chains showed more clonal expansion and lower generation probabilities than non-associated chains that were equally common. The authors suggested that the approach could potentially be extended to other disease states and immunological phenotypes. When HLA alleles, especially DR and DQ, strongly co-occurred, attributing TCR associations to individual alleles was difficult. Broadly in line with IMGT annotations, most TCR beta V segments showed up in productive rearrangements about 87% or about 30% of the time in an earlier analysis of roughly 590 of the donors. Because counts were too low, seventeen rarely observed V segments, including chromosome 9 orphons, were excluded from the earlier analysis of 587 of the donors. Cytomegalovirus status was reported to be diagnosed by the classifier with high specificity and sensitivity in both the original and validation cohorts. A group of highly shared sequence variants was considered likely to be a technical artifact of the sequencing pipeline. In vitro tests confirmed that three of the cytomegalovirus-associated TCR beta chains recognize cytomegalovirus antigens. In a later genetic analysis, fewer N-insertions in productive TCRs were reported among donors in an Asian-associated ancestry cluster than the approximately 670-donor mean. A further reported finding was that TCR beta sequences accurately predicted the HLA-A and HLA-B alleles for most subjects in the first cohort.

The specimen sequenced was PBMCs. The chain was built from TRBV27 and TRBJ2-1; 11 middle bases align to TRBD2. This TCR was recovered from a woman in her thirties or forties in good health and CMV-seronegative. The DNA sequence reads TGTGCCAGCAGTGGGGGACTAGCGGCTTACAATGAGCAGTTCTTC. Translated, it reads CASSGGLAAYNEQFF.